These T cell receptor beta chains were read from a single sample in a study of T cell repertoires in cytomegalovirus infection. TCRdb used MiXCR to reprocess the reads, holding one entry per CDR3 protein. The sample lists approximately 500,000 distinct CDR3 sequences; about 17% were seen once. Material: CD8+ T cells from PBMCs. All receptors derive from a human donor in good health (CMV status not recorded). Some clones in this sample may be carry-over from other donors' samples. The CDR3 runs from the conserved cysteine through the conserved F or W. A D gene is named only where the DNA matches it firmly. Not every row has a clone size; where given, it reads once, few, many or a size class.

D gene,clone size,V gene,J gene,CDR3 DNA,CDR3 protein
TRBD2,few,TRBV3-1,TRBJ2-5,TGTGCCAGCTACGGACGGGGGGAAGAGACCCAGTACTTC,CASYGRGEETQYF
.,few,TRBV6-1,TRBJ2-7,TGTGCCAGCAGGTCGACAGGGGGCGGAAGAGCGGGAGGGCAGTACTTC,CASRSTGGGRAGGQYF
TRBD2,few,TRBV27,TRBJ2-5,TGTGCCAGCAGACTCTTAGCGGGGGGGCGCCAAGAGACCCAGTACTTC,CASRLLAGGRQETQYF
.,few,TRBV2,TRBJ1-5,TGTGCCAGCAGTGAAGTCCGACAGAGCAATCAGCCCCAGCATTTT,CASSEVRQSNQPQHF
TRBD1,few,TRBV4-1,TRBJ1-1,TGCGCCAGCACTGAGACAGGGGGGAGTAACACTGAAGCTTTCTTT,CASTETGGSNTEAFF
.,many,TRBV6-4,TRBJ2-2,TGTGCCAGCAGTGAGGGGTCCGGGGAGCTGTTTTTT,CASSEGSGELFF
.,many,TRBV7-8,TRBJ1-1,TGTGCCAGCAGCTTACGATCCAGGTGGAGTGAAGCTTTCTTT,CASSLRSRWSEAFF
.,few,TRBV27,TRBJ2-3,TGTGCCAGCAGTTTGCCCGGGACTGAAGGCACAGATACGCAGTATTTT,CASSLPGTEGTDTQYF
.,.,TRBV6-6,TRBJ1-2,TGTGCCAGCAGCCGTGCGTCCTACACCTTC,CASSRASYTF
TRBD1,.,TRBV11-2,TRBJ1-1,TGTGCCAGCAGCGCCAACAGGGGGAACACTGAAGCTTTCTTT,CASSANRGNTEAFF
TRBD2,many,TRBV28,TRBJ2-1,TGTGCCAGCAGTCTAGGGACTAGCTGGTACAATGAGCAGTTCTTC,CASSLGTSWYNEQFF
.,many,TRBV28,TRBJ2-7,TGTGCCAGCAGTTTCCCTCCCTACGAGCAGTACTTC,CASSFPPYEQYF
.,few,TRBV11-2,TRBJ1-1,TGTGCCAGCACCCACGGACCGATGAACACTGAAGCTTTCTTT,CASTHGPMNTEAFF
.,.,TRBV2,TRBJ2-2,TGTGCCAGCACGGGGAAGGGAAGCAACACCGGGGAGCTGTTTTTT,CASTGKGSNTGELFF
.,many,TRBV28,TRBJ2-7,TGTGCCAGCTGTCTCGTGGCGGGGTTATCCTACGAGCAGTACTTC,CASCLVAGLSYEQYF
TRBD1,many,TRBV7-3,TRBJ2-6,TGTGCCAGCAGCTCCTTGGGACAGGGAATTTCTGGGGCCAACGTCCTGACTTTC,CASSSLGQGISGANVLTF
TRBD1,many,TRBV7-9,TRBJ2-1,TGTGCCAGCAGCCCTTTGACAGGGAGCTCCTACAATGAGCAGTTCTTC,CASSPLTGSSYNEQFF
.,many,TRBV27,TRBJ2-1,TGTGCCAGCAGTTTAGATGGTCGAAATGAGCAGTTCTTC,CASSLDGRNEQFF
.,.,TRBV28,TRBJ1-6,TGTGCCAGCAGTTCCTCCTCCCCGGGCCCCGTAAATTCACCCCTCCACTTT,CASSSSSPGPVNSPLHF
.,.,TRBV2,TRBJ1-2,TGTGCCTGGTTACAGGGCCTTACTAACTATGGCTACACCTTC,CAWLQGLTNYGYTF
.,many,TRBV7-9,TRBJ2-2,TGTGCCAGCAGCCCGAACACAGGGTCGGGCACCGGGGAGCTGTTTTTT,CASSPNTGSGTGELFF
.,many,TRBV11-2,TRBJ2-1,TGTGCCAGCAGCTTATTAGCATTCGAAAGCTCCTACAATGAGCAGTTCTTC,CASSLLAFESSYNEQFF
.,many,TRBV7-9,TRBJ1-4,TGTGCCAGCAGCTTAGATGCGGAACTGTTTTTT,CASSLDAELFF
.,many,TRBV4-2,TRBJ2-7,TGTGCCAGCAGCCAAGGTAATCTCTACGAGCAGTACTTC,CASSQGNLYEQYF
TRBD2,many,TRBV6-5,TRBJ2-1,TGTGCCAGCAGCTACGTGGCTAGCGGGAGGGTATCCCGAGGCAGTGAGCAGTTCTTC,CASSYVASGRVSRGSEQFF
TRBD2,many,TRBV2,TRBJ2-1,TGTGCCAGCCCCGGACTAGCGGGCTACAATGAGCAGTTCTTC,CASPGLAGYNEQFF
.,many,TRBV7-9,TRBJ2-1,TGTGCCAGCAGCTTAGCGGTCAGGTCTCACAATGAGCAGTTCTTC,CASSLAVRSHNEQFF
TRBD1,few,TRBV3-1,TRBJ1-2,TGTGCCAGCAGCGATCCGGGACAGGGTCTCTATGGCTACACCTTC,CASSDPGQGLYGYTF
TRBD1,once,TRBV6-6,TRBJ2-2,TGTGCCAGCAGTCTCGGGACAGCAGGGGAGCGGTTTTTT,CASSLGTAGERFF
TRBD2,many,TRBV7-9,TRBJ2-5,TGTGCCAGCAGCGCTCCGGGGGGGCAAGAGACCCAGTACTTC,CASSAPGGQETQYF